These T cell receptor beta chains were read from a single sample in a study of blood T cells in healthy people across ages. From the 5' RACE reads, TCRdb called clonotypes with MiXCR, one entry per CDR3 protein. The sample lists approximately 780,000 distinct CDR3 sequences, roughly 25% seen once, with around 3% in the top ten. These same records also appear under a second study, on T cells of mothers and their children.

Sequencing was done on a sample of blood. These receptors all come from a boy younger than 18 in good health. CDR3s include the opening cysteine and the closing phenylalanine or tryptophan. The D gene is left open where the match is weak. Clone size appears in some rows only: once, few, many, or a class for an expanded clone.

clone size	D gene	V gene	J gene	CDR3 DNA	CDR3 protein
.	.	TRBV4-1	TRBJ2-4	TGCGCCAGCAGCCAAGCACAAAACATTCAGTACTTC	CASSQAQNIQYF
few	.	TRBV7-9	TRBJ2-5	TGTGCCAGCAGCTTCGAGATGAAAGAGACCCAGTACTTC	CASSFEMKETQYF
.	TRBD1	TRBV20-1	TRBJ2-7	TGCAGTGCTAGAGACCCCATGACAGGGAACTACGAGCAGTACTTC	CSARDPMTGNYEQYF
few	TRBD1	TRBV5-1	TRBJ2-5	TGCGCCAGCAGCTCCTCCGGGACAGGGGAAGAGACCCAGTACTTC	CASSSSGTGEETQYF
once	.	TRBV7-2	TRBJ1-5	TGTGCCAGTAGCCGGACGTCCCCTTTCCCCAATCAGCCCCAGCATTTT	CASSRTSPFPNQPQHF
.	.	TRBV6-5	TRBJ2-7	TGTGCCAGCAGTTCCTCCGGAGGACGAGGCTCCTACGAGCAGTACTTC	CASSSSGGRGSYEQYF
few	.	TRBV15	TRBJ1-5	TGTGCCACCAGCAGGGCCGAGGGGCCCCAGCATTTT	CATSRAEGPQHF
few	.	TRBV7-9	TRBJ2-7	TGTGCCAGCAGCTTAGTGTTGGGGGAAGAGCAGTACTTC	CASSLVLGEEQYF
.	.	TRBV21-1	TRBJ2-5	TGTGCCAGCAGCAAACATCCCAGGGGGCTTGAGACCCAGTACTTC	CASSKHPRGLETQYF
few	.	TRBV6-5	TRBJ1-1	TGTGCCAGCAGTTACCAGGTGAACACTGAAGCTTTCTTT	CASSYQVNTEAFF
few	.	TRBV12-3/TRBV12-4	TRBJ2-6	TGTGCCAGCAGGCCCACTGGGGCCAACGTCCTGACTTTC	CASRPTGANVLTF
.	TRBD1	TRBV6-5	TRBJ1-4	TGTGCCAGCAGAGGAGTCGGACAGGGAGGAGAAAAACTGTTTTTT	CASRGVGQGGEKLFF
few	.	TRBV7-9	TRBJ2-3	TGTGCCAGCGATCGGGACACAGATACGCAGTATTTT	CASDRDTDTQYF
few	TRBD2	TRBV6-6	TRBJ2-7	TGTGCCGCGGGCGGGGGGTACGAGCAGTACTTC	CAAGGGYEQYF
.	.	TRBV29-1	TRBJ2-5	TGCAGCTCCGACGGAACAGCCCAAGAGACCCAGTACTTC	CSSDGTAQETQYF
.	TRBD2	TRBV12-3/TRBV12-4	TRBJ2-3	TGTGCCAGCAGTTTAGAGCGGGGGGGCGCAGATATGGAGTATTTT	CASSLERGGADMEYF
.	.	TRBV12-3/TRBV12-4	TRBJ2-2	TGTGCCAGCAGTCGCATTGGGTCTCAGTCGGGGGAGCTGTTTTTT	CASSRIGSQSGELFF
.	.	TRBV20-1	TRBJ2-4	TGCAGTGCTAGCTCCGAATTGGACATTCAGTACTTC	CSASSELDIQYF
.	.	TRBV7-9	TRBJ2-7	TGTGCCAGCAGCTCCGGTACCGGGGGCTACCTCTACGAGCAGTACTTC	CASSSGTGGYLYEQYF
few	.	TRBV14	TRBJ1-2	TGTGCCAGCAGCCAAGGGGTGAGACTTTATGGCTACACCTTC	CASSQGVRLYGYTF
.	.	TRBV6-2/TRBV6-3	TRBJ2-1	TGTGCCAGCAGTTACAGTCGATATGAGCAGTTCTTC	CASSYSRYEQFF
few	TRBD2	TRBV20-1	TRBJ2-3	TGCAGTGCTAGAGATCTAGGTACTAGCGGGGTCACAGATACGCAGTATTTT	CSARDLGTSGVTDTQYF
few	TRBD1	TRBV5-6	TRBJ1-2	TGTGCCAGCAGCCCGAACCTCCAGGGGGCGCTTCGCGATGGCTACACCTTC	CASSPNLQGALRDGYTF
.	.	TRBV6-5	TRBJ2-7	TGTGCCAGCAGTTCGGACTCCTTCTCCTACGAGCAGTACTTC	CASSSDSFSYEQYF
.	TRBD1	TRBV6-5	TRBJ2-1	TGTGCCAGCGGTCGGGGTAGGGGGCCCAACAATGAGCAGTTCTTC	CASGRGRGPNNEQFF
.	.	TRBV7-8	TRBJ2-3	TGTGCCAGCAGCTTTGGAGATGGGGGCACGCAGTATTTT	CASSFGDGGTQYF
.	.	TRBV20-1	TRBJ2-3	TGCAGTGCTAGAGATCAGGGAGGCACAGATACGCAGTATTTT	CSARDQGGTDTQYF
.	TRBD2	TRBV12-5	TRBJ2-7	TGTGCTAGTGGTCCGCCGGCTAGCGGGGCCTACGAGCAGTACTTC	CASGPPASGAYEQYF
few	.	TRBV28	TRBJ2-7	TGTGCCAGCAAAAACCTGGGACCCGAGGACGAGCAGTACTTC	CASKNLGPEDEQYF
.	.	TRBV28	TRBJ2-1	TGTGCCAGCAGTACAGGGTGGGATGAGCAGTTCTTC	CASSTGWDEQFF
few	.	TRBV7-9	TRBJ1-2	TGTGCCAGCAGCCTTCGGACAGTAGTAACTATGAGCTACCGCTACACCTTC	CASSLRTVVTMSYRYTF
.	.	TRBV4-1	TRBJ2-1	TGCGCCAGCAGCGGCCTTGGCTTTTTGGAGAACGATGAGCAGTTCTTC	CASSGLGFLENDEQFF
.	.	TRBV2	TRBJ1-4	TGTGCCAGCAGTGAAGGTGGCAGGTCGAATGAAAAACTGTTTTTT	CASSEGGRSNEKLFF
.	.	TRBV20-1	TRBJ1-4	TGCAGTGCTAGAGACGGGGGGAATGAAAAACTGTTTTTT	CSARDGGNEKLFF
.	TRBD2	TRBV3-1	TRBJ2-1	TGTGCCAGCAGCCGAGGAAGCGGGGGGGCTGAGCAGTTCTTC	CASSRGSGGAEQFF
.	TRBD1	TRBV18	TRBJ2-3	TGTGCCAGCTCCCCACCGGGACAGGGGCGTCCAGATACGCAGTATTTT	CASSPPGQGRPDTQYF